This entry features one T cell receptor beta chain sequence. Its antigen specificity is not known. The sample holds no much larger clone one base away, and base qualities are not on file. For the CD8 naive samples, CD45RO-negative cells were positively selected for CCR7, yielding a CD45RA+CCR7+ population from which TemRA cells were excluded. Healthy HIV-negative adults with no recently reported acute infections or vaccinations were included as donors. Only Caucasian adults living in Nashville, Tennessee, USA were represented among the donors. After blood collection by leukapheresis, PBMCs were isolated using Ficoll-Histopaque density gradient centrifugation and then cryopreserved in the vapor phase of liquid nitrogen. Analytical flow cytometry was used to check the purity and quantity of every magnetically sorted T cell population. Genomic DNA was isolated from each sorted fraction and quantified by UV absorbance on a Nanodrop 2000c.

The data were taken from a study of shared clonotypes between healthy human individuals (dated by TCRdb to the early 2020s). Broadly, across the study: Three men and a couple of women, aged 18 to 49 years, made up the cohort. To estimate repertoire size and how much clonotype sharing occurs between individuals, the study deeply sequenced the blood TCR repertoires of 4 to 6 healthy adults. For each donor, CD4 naive and CD4 memory were each run on three plates, CD8 naive on two plates, and CD8 memory on one plate. Different laboratories and diverse techniques were used to prepare libraries and sequence TCR repertoires, to increase sequencing depth and limit assay-specific biases. Each donor's leukapheresis produced roughly between roughly 0.9 and 8.9 billion PBMCs. Broad study findings and their caveats: The small number of donors limited the genetic and exposure-history diversity represented. Incomplete sequencing was indicated by rarefaction of sorted-subset datasets, despite the large sequencing depth. Compared with non-shared clonotypes, the clonotypes found in all four sorted-subset donors had higher generation probabilities. Pairwise subsampling indicated that sequencing depth was expected to affect the degree of clonotype sharing among donors. Sampling was restricted to blood, and TCR repertoires in tissues likely differ from the TCR repertoires found in blood. Across a handful of donors, 4.5% to 6.5% of naive CD4, around 3.3% of naive CD8, approximately 2.5% of memory CD4, and roughly 0.41% of memory CD8 clonotypes were shared. Estimated clonotype richness was generally larger for naive than for memory subsets.

There are 15 amino acids in the CDR3, from cysteine to phenylalanine inclusive. CDR3 DNA is the only sequence kept; it has 45 bases, read in frame from the first base. Relative to germline, V is missing 5 bases and J is missing 5 bases, with 9 bases of the junction outside any gene match. Looking up the germline V gene yields CDR1 ENHRY and CDR2 SYGVKD. TCR CDR3 regions were amplified from genomic DNA by multiplex PCR using the deep immunoSEQ assay. Extracted genomic DNA from each cell subset was distributed evenly across all wells of several immunoSEQ 96-well plates, and each plate was treated as a replicate. For sorted subsets, approximately 0.2 ug of genomic DNA, equivalent to 25,000 to 35,000 T cell genomes, went into each replicate PCR. Purified libraries were measured with a Qubit 3.0 fluorometer, size-checked on a Bioanalyzer 2100, and measured again with the KAPA Library Quantification kit. Every immunoSEQ 96-well plate was sequenced on a separate single-read 150-cycle Illumina NextSeq 550 flow cell. Per the source publication's procedure: Because the immunoSEQ output included only junctional sequences and no quality scores, the filtering could not be the same as the filtering used for full-length reads. Sequences were annotated with PyIR, a Python wrapper for IgBLAST v1.9, using IMGT germline references to assign V/J genes and CDR3. Reads were filtered out if the reads had weak V/J assignments (E-value above 1e-6), no CDR3, stop codons, out-of-frame junctions, or ambiguous translated residues. V3J clonotypes were defined as sequences sharing an identical inferred V gene, J gene, and CDR3 amino acid sequence. Percentage overlap between repertoires was computed as shared unique clonotypes divided by the size of the smaller repertoire. Repertoire richness was assessed with RTK rarefaction, the Chao1 estimator, and Recon v2.1 estimates of unobserved clonotypes. Generation probabilities were computed with OLGA for all TCRbeta clonotypes obtained by the gDNA method from several donors. TCRdb mirrors the immuneACCESS table, restricted to in-frame sequences. Some clones are absent from its copies; in checked studies, under half trace to an unresolved V gene, and the reason for the others is unknown. V, J and clone size are taken as reported in that table, and D and trimming were inferred from the DNA itself. In all, the sample holds about 2 million clones, and just under 95% of those were seen once. The top ten hold 1.1% of the sample.

The source is a young man in good health. The sequencing input was naive CD8+ T cells sorted from blood. The cell subset or site label on this specimen signifies: CD45RA+CCR7+. The rearranged segments are TRBV10-3 and TRBJ2-1; TRBD2 agrees with 7 junctional bases. The CDR3 here reads CAISIMAGADNEQFF. Here is the DNA: TGTGCCATCAGTATCATGGCGGGAGCCGACAATGAGCAGTTCTTC.